This T cell receptor (beta chain) appears in the sequencing data of a study of cytomegalovirus exposure and HLA in healthy donors. This CDR3 region has 16 residues. Germline V gene data show CDR1 as SGHDT and CDR2 as YYEEEE. V gave up 4 bases and J gave up 6 bases; unmatched junction bases: 6. Assay used: immunoSEQ multiplex PCR; TCRdb lists only in-frame clones, some missing. In the table there are fewer than 120,000 clones, approximately 89% of which are singletons. Sequenced sample: PBMCs. This TCR derives from a woman younger than 30 in good health and CMV-seronegative. The chain links TRBV5-6 to TRBJ2-2; TRBD2 matches 13 bases. Here the CDR3 DNA reads TGTGCCAGCAGCCTACTAGCGGGAGGGCTTGCCGGGGAGCTGTTTTTT. It yields the protein CASSLLAGGLAGELFF.